These T cell receptor beta chains were read from a single sample in a study of shared clonotypes between healthy human individuals. Some clones are missing from TCRdb's copy, which holds only in-frame ones; the method was immunoSEQ multiplex PCR. The sample lists about 700,000 clones; 74% were seen once. Sequenced material: memory CD4+ T cells sorted from blood. The receptors originated from a woman under 40 in good health. The CDR3 runs from the conserved cysteine through the conserved F or W. A D gene is named only where the DNA matches it firmly. Clone size is given for some rows only: seen once, a few or many times, or a class if the clone is expanded.

J	V	size	D	DNA	CDR3
TRBJ1-2	TRBV2	-	-	TGTGCCAGCAGTGGATCCAGGGTGGGGGGCTACACCTTC	CASSGSRVGGYTF
TRBJ1-3	TRBV25-1	-	-	TGTGCCAGCAGTTCAGCTCCCGGAAACACCATATATTTT	CASSSAPGNTIYF
TRBJ2-5	TRBV18	-	-	TGTGCCAGCTTTCACCGGGGCTTAAACGGGGAGACCCAGTACTTC	CASFHRGLNGETQYF
TRBJ1-4	TRBV2	-	-	TGTGCCAGCAGTGGGGTCGGTGAAAAACTGTTTTTT	CASSGVGEKLFF
TRBJ2-4	TRBV28	-	TRBD1	TGTGCCAGCAGTTATTCGGGCCCGGGACAGCTAGCCAAAAACATTCAGTACTTC	CASSYSGPGQLAKNIQYF
TRBJ2-7	TRBV5-4	-	-	TGTGCCAGCAGCTTGATGGGGGACTACGAGCAGTACTTC	CASSLMGDYEQYF
TRBJ2-7	TRBV11-1	few	TRBD2	TGTGCCAGCAGCTTGGCGGGAGGTACCCACGAGCAGTACTTC	CASSLAGGTHEQYF
TRBJ2-7	TRBV15	-	TRBD2	TGTGCCACCAGCAGACTAGCGGGGGTCTCCTACGAGCAGTACTTC	CATSRLAGVSYEQYF
TRBJ2-6	TRBV28	-	-	TGTGCCAGCAGTTTAAGTTGGGGCCGGGACACATATAGCTCTGGGGCCAACGTCCTGACTTTC	CASSLSWGRDTYSSGANVLTF
TRBJ1-2	TRBV19	-	-	TGTGCCAGTAGTGTACGACAGCTACCCTATGGCTACACCTTC	CASSVRQLPYGYTF
TRBJ2-2	TRBV2	once	TRBD2	TGTGCCTCCCGGCGGGAGGTATCCGGGGAGCTGTTTTTT	CASRREVSGELFF
TRBJ1-3	TRBV2	-	-	TGTGCCAGCAGTGGCGATGGAAACACCATATATTTT	CASSGDGNTIYF
TRBJ1-1	TRBV5-1	-	TRBD1	TGCGCCAGCAGTTCCGGGACAGAAGACACTGAAGCTTTCTTT	CASSSGTEDTEAFF
TRBJ2-1	TRBV5-1	many	TRBD2	TGCGCCAGCAGCCAGGCTAGCGGATCCTACAATGAGCAGTTCTTC	CASSQASGSYNEQFF
TRBJ2-3	TRBV19	-	TRBD1	TGTGCCAGTAGAGGGACAGGGACAGATACGCAGTATTTT	CASRGTGTDTQYF
TRBJ2-1	TRBV29-1	-	-	TGCAGCGGGACCGGGACCAGTAACAATGAGCAGTTCTTC	CSGTGTSNNEQFF
TRBJ2-7	TRBV7-2	-	-	TGTGCCAGCAGCCGAGACGAGGGGGGAAAGCAGTACTTC	CASSRDEGGKQYF
TRBJ2-3	TRBV19	-	-	TGTGCCAGTAGTATGTCGGGGGCAGGGTGGAATACGCAGTATTTT	CASSMSGAGWNTQYF
TRBJ1-1	TRBV14	-	-	TGTGCCAGCAGTCGAACAGGGAGGAGTGGAGGAACTGAAGCTTTCTTT	CASSRTGRSGGTEAFF
TRBJ1-5	TRBV2	-	-	TGTGCCAGCAGGCCCAGGGGTAGCAATCAGCCCCAGCATTTT	CASRPRGSNQPQHF
TRBJ2-1	TRBV12-2	-	-	TGTGCAAGACAGAGGTCCTACAATGAGCAGTTCTTC	CARQRSYNEQFF
TRBJ2-7	TRBV5-1	-	TRBD2	TGCGCCAGCAGCCTTACTAGCGACTACGAGCAGTACTTC	CASSLTSDYEQYF
TRBJ2-1	TRBV5-8	once	TRBD2	TGTGCCAGCAGCCCCCCCGGGAGGGTAAATGAGCAGTTCTTC	CASSPPGRVNEQFF
TRBJ2-5	TRBV10-3	few	TRBD2	TGTGCCATCAGTGAGAGGGCAGGAAGCGGGAGACCGAACCAAGAGACCCAGTACTTC	CAISERAGSGRPNQETQYF
TRBJ1-2	TRBV19	-	TRBD1	TGTGCCAGTAGTGAAGAGCCAGCGACAGGGCTCTATGGCTACACCTTC	CASSEEPATGLYGYTF
TRBJ1-4	TRBV30	-	-	TGTGCCTGGTCAGGGTTTGGGGGAAATGAAAAACTGTTTTTT	CAWSGFGGNEKLFF
TRBJ1-2	TRBV5-1	-	TRBD1	TGCGCCAGCAGCCCTACAGGGGGCGAAGGCTACACCTTC	CASSPTGGEGYTF
TRBJ1-5	TRBV29-1	-	-	TGCAGCGTTGGGGGGACGGTCAATCAGCCCCAGCATTTT	CSVGGTVNQPQHF
TRBJ2-3	TRBV25-1	-	TRBD1	TGTGCCAGCTCACAGGGGGCCTTAGATACGCAGTATTTT	CASSQGALDTQYF